This T cell receptor (beta chain) was recorded in a study of blood T cell repertoires in COVID-19. Study details: The United States, Italy and Spain provided the acute and convalescent COVID-19 samples. The analysed material was cDNA or gDNA that came from T cells, B-cell-depleted T cells, or PBMCs.

V lost 0 bases, J lost 3 bases, and 3 bases lay in between. CDR3 size: 12 residues. CDR1 LGHDT and CDR2 YNNKEL come from the germline V gene (reference sequence). Methods used by the authors: Reference gene primer amplification gave nucleated cell count estimates. Method: immunoSEQ multiplex PCR; TCRdb's copy keeps in-frame clones and lacks some. Clone size and V and J calls were adopted from that table, with D and trimming inferred from the DNA. The table includes 90,000 or so clones, 86% detected once. V and J are TRBV3-1 (or the pseudogene TRBV3-2) and TRBJ2-7; no reliable D call. This sequence originates from a man older than 75 with active or convalescent COVID-19. The source material was peripheral blood. CDR3 DNA: TGTGCCAGCAGCCAAGACAGCTACGAGCAGTACTTC. Its translation: CASSQDSYEQYF.